The entry that follows covers one T cell receptor (beta chain) sequence. Its target is not known. These data are taken from a study of cytomegalovirus exposure and HLA in healthy donors. Whole-study findings and limits: There were several of the most significant clusters that appeared linked to common viral pathogens in a later analysis.

The V gene's germline CDR1 is SQVTM and CDR2 ANQGSEA. The CDR3 is made up of 14 amino acids. V was trimmed by 6 bases and J by 0 bases, leaving 15 bases between them. The PCR ran on 60 Vbeta and 13 Jbeta primers. Some clones are missing from TCRdb's copy, which holds only in-frame ones; the method was immunoSEQ multiplex PCR. The repertoire consists of about 140,000 clones, with approximately 73% occurring once and the leading ten covering more than 9%. The sequence was collected from a man between 25 and 39 years old in good health and CMV-seropositive. Sequencing was carried out using PBMCs. V usage is TRBV29-1 and J usage is TRBJ2-7; weak D call: TRBD1 (6 bases). The CDR3 DNA reads as TGCAGCGTCGAGGACAGACTAAGCTCCTACGAGCAGTACTTC. Translating gives CSVEDRLSSYEQYF.